Following are 24 T cell receptor beta chains from one sample sequenced in a study of control samples from healthy donors and cancer patients. Sequenced by immunoSEQ multiplex PCR; TCRdb stores in-frame clones only, minus some. The data show some 130,000 clones, roughly 92% seen once. Sequenced: blood. These receptor sequences come from a man aged 18 to 30 in good health.

The chain uses TRBV6-6 and TRBJ2-7; D call uncertain. The length of the CDR3 is 12 residues. V dropped 6 bases and J dropped 6 bases, with 12 bases sitting between them. Germline V gene lookup returns CDR1 MNHNY and CDR2 SVGAGI (reference sequence). The CDR3 region has the DNA TGTGCCAGCAGACCCTCTTCGGGCGAGCAGTACTTC. This translates into CASRPSSGEQYF.

This clone came up once. V gene TRBV2 combines with J gene TRBJ1-4, with 7 positions matching TRBD1. V shed 6 bases, J shed 3 bases, and the junction held 1 base outside the gene matches. The CDR3 runs to 13 residues. Germline values: CDR1 SNHLY, CDR2 FYNNEI. This CDR3 reads CASSQGANEKLFF. CDR3 nucleotide sequence: TGTGCCAGCAGCCAGGGGGCTAATGAAAAACTGTTTTTT.

This chain connects TRBV7-9 to TRBJ2-1; D is unclear. Germline lookup yields CDR1 SEHNR and CDR2 FQNEAQ (reference sequence). V lost 5 bases and J lost 7, with 9 bases in between. The CDR3 consists of 12 residues. The CDR3 here is CASSGDLNEQFF. The CDR3 bases are TGTGCCAGCAGCGGAGACCTAAATGAGCAGTTCTTC.

V gene TRBV5-6 combines with J gene TRBJ1-5, with 7 bases identical to TRBD1. The CDR3 is 14 amino acids. V gave up 4 bases and J gave up 6 bases; unmatched junction bases: 7. Looked up from germline, CDR1 is SGHDT and CDR2 is YYEEEE. CDR3 amino acids: CASSPGQWTQPQHF. CDR3 nucleotide sequence: TGTGCCAGCAGCCCGGGACAGTGGACTCAGCCCCAGCATTTT.

V and J are TRBV6-5 and TRBJ2-1; the D gene is possibly TRBD1 (5 bases). Per germline, CDR1 MNHEY and CDR2 SVGAGI. V lost 0 bases and J lost 5, with 14 bases in between. This CDR3 spans 16 amino acids. For the CDR3, the DNA is TGTGCCAGCAGTTACTCGCTCCAGGGCGGTGACAATGAGCAGTTCTTC. Residues: CASSYSLQGGDNEQFF.

This chain links TRBV6-5 with TRBJ1-5; the D gene is possibly TRBD1 (6 bases). V was trimmed by 6 bases and J by 0 bases, leaving 12 bases between them. Looked up from germline, CDR1 is MNHEY and CDR2 is SVGAGI. This CDR3 has 15 amino acids. CDR3 protein: CASSQDRYSNQPQHF. The CDR3 DNA reads TGTGCCAGCAGCCAAGACAGGTATAGCAATCAGCCCCAGCATTTT.

The rearrangement joins TRBV9 to TRBJ2-1; D is possibly TRBD2 (5 bases). CDR1 is SGDLS, CDR2 YYNGEE, per germline. Trimming removed 4 bases at V and 6 bases at J, with 17 bases between. The CDR3 length is 15 residues. In DNA, the CDR3 is TGTGCCAGCAGCTCCACCCCACTAGTTTCCAATGAGCAGTTCTTC. This encodes CASSSTPLVSNEQFF.

The genes are TRBV7-2 and TRBJ2-3; 8 nucleotides agree with TRBD2. Germline CDR1 is SGHTA and CDR2 is FQGNSA. V shed 1 base and J 2 bases; nucleotides not matched to a gene: 11. The CDR3 spans 18 residues. CDR3 protein: CASSLVSGGGTPTDTQYF. The CDR3 DNA reads TGTGCCAGCAGCTTAGTTTCTGGCGGGGGGACACCCACAGATACGCAGTATTTT. Full variable domain (remainder filled in from reference TRBV7-2 and TRBJ2-3): GAGVSQSPSNKVTEKGKDVELRCDPISGHTALYWYRQSLGQGLEFLIYFQGNSAPDKSGLPSDRFSAERTGGSVSTLTIQRTQQEDSAVYLCASSLVSGGGTPTDTQYFGPGTRLTVL.

The CDR3 is CASSHLFNRGMNTEAFF. The CDR3 DNA follows: TGCGCCAGCAGCCACTTGTTTAACAGGGGGATGAACACTGAAGCTTTCTTT. The V gene is TRBV4-1, the J gene TRBJ1-1; 8 bases line up with TRBD1. Germline trimming cut 3 bases from V and 0 bases from J; bases unmatched to any gene: 9. The germline V gene has CDR1 MGHRA and CDR2 YSYEKL. This CDR3 region has 17 residues.

V gene TRBV20-1 combines with J gene TRBJ1-4; D ambiguous. The CDR3 runs 10 residues. CDR1 and CDR2 (germline): DFQATT, SNEGSKA (reference sequence). Trimming removed 3 bases at V and 7 bases at J, with 3 bases between. The CDR3, as DNA: TGCAGTGCTAGGAGTGAAAAACTGTTTTTT. Translating it yields CSARSEKLFF.

The chain couples TRBV27 to TRBJ2-2; 7 positions match TRBD1. The CDR3 length is 15 residues. Trimming removed 6 bases from V and 6 bases from J; junction bases left unmatched: 10. Germline CDR1 is MNHEY and CDR2 is SMNVEV (reference sequence). CDR3 DNA sequence: TGTGCCAGCAGCCTTGTAGGGGGCCCGGCCGGGGAGCTGTTTTTT. Translated, it gives CASSLVGGPAGELFF.

This rearrangement joins TRBV6-5 to TRBJ2-5; D ambiguous. Between the trimmed V and J ends, which lost 3 bases and 5 bases, there was a span of 10 bases. This CDR3 contains 13 residues. Germline V gene lookup returns CDR1 MNHEY and CDR2 SVGAGI. The CDR3 DNA sequence: TGTGCCAGCAGTTATAGGTACTCGGAGACCCAGTACTTC. This gives the protein CASSYRYSETQYF.

This chain links TRBV6-5 with TRBJ1-6, with 9 bases matching TRBD1. The CDR3 contains 15 residues. The V and J ends lost 4 bases and 7 bases, in that order; junction bases with no gene match: 5. Germline CDR1 MNHEY, CDR2 SVGAGI. CDR3 DNA sequence: TGTGCCAGCAGTTCCCCGGACAGGGGAAATTCACCCCTCCACTTT. Protein sequence: CASSSPDRGNSPLHF.

This clone was seen only once. This chain uses TRBV5-4 with TRBJ1-1; D is perhaps TRBD1 (5 bases). The CDR3 is 16 residues long. With 4 bases removed from V and 1 base from J, the gap between germline ends came to 17 bases. Germline-derived CDR1 and CDR2 are SGHNT and YYREEE (reference sequence). The CDR3 spells CASSPGTRGTNTEAFF. The CDR3, as DNA: TGTGCCAGCAGCCCTGGAACCCGGGGGACGAACACTGAAGCTTTCTTT.

This clone appeared a single time. Other DNA sequences of this sample code for an identical CDR3. J is TRBJ2-1 and V is TRBV7-9; D is unresolved. The CDR3 runs 11 residues. With 1 base removed from V and 8 bases from J, the gap between germline ends came to 3 bases. Germline values: CDR1 SEHNR, CDR2 FQNEAQ (reference sequence). The CDR3 is CASSLGDEQFF. CDR3 DNA sequence: TGTGCCAGCAGCTTAGGGGATGAGCAGTTCTTC.

The CDR3 sequence: CASTSSVLSGNTIYF. Written as DNA, the CDR3 is TGTGCCAGTACCTCTTCAGTGCTCTCTGGAAACACCATATATTTT. The chain joins TRBV19 to TRBJ1-3; D ambiguous. Germline CDR1 and CDR2: LNHDA and SQIVND (reference sequence). The CDR3 contains 15 residues. V was shortened by 7 bases and J by 0 bases, with 13 bases between the two germline ends. Together with reference TRBV19 and TRBJ1-3, the CDR3 gives the full variable domain: DGGITQSPKYLFRKEGQNVTLSCEQNLNHDAMYWYRQDPGQGLRLIYYSQIVNDFQKGDIAEGYSVSREKKESFPLTVTSAQKNPTAFYLCASTSSVLSGNTIYFGEGSWLTVV.

This clone was seen once. The rearrangement uses TRBV15 and TRBJ2-3; 7 nucleotides line up with TRBD2. This CDR3 has 15 amino acids. The trim removed 1 base at V and 1 base at J, leaving 2 bases unmatched. Germline CDR1 LNHNV, CDR2 YYDKDF (reference sequence). For the CDR3, the DNA is TGTGCCACCAGCAGAGTCAGCGGGGGCACAGATACGCAGTATTTT. It translates to CATSRVSGGTDTQYF. Supplemented by reference TRBV15 and TRBJ2-3, the full variable domain reads DAMVIQNPRYQVTQFGKPVTLSCSQTLNHNVMYWYQQKSSQAPKLLFHYYDKDFNNEADTPDNFQSRRPNTSFCFLDIRSPGLGDTAMYLCATSRVSGGTDTQYFGPGTRLTVL.

The rearrangement links TRBV6-1 to TRBJ2-2, with D uncertain. Germline V CDR1 and CDR2: MNHNS, SASEGT. The CDR3 is 13 residues long. Trimming removed 2 bases at V and 7 bases at J, with 8 bases between. The CDR3 DNA reads as TGTGCCAGCAGTGAAATGCGGAACGGGGAGCTGTTTTTT. Translated, it gives CASSEMRNGELFF.

This clone has more than one count but fewer than ten. This rearrangement joins TRBV2 to TRBJ2-2; D gene unclear. The CDR3 has 15 amino acids. The germline V and J ends were trimmed by 0 bases and 5 bases, with 10 bases remaining between them. Germline CDR1 is SNHLY and CDR2 is FYNNEI. The CDR3 loop reads CASSEALMGTGELFF. DNA of the CDR3: TGTGCCAGCAGTGAAGCGCTTATGGGGACCGGGGAGCTGTTTTTT.

The V call is TRBV6-5, the J call TRBJ1-2; D is perhaps TRBD1 (5 bases). This CDR3 has 11 amino acids. V lost 10 bases and J 1 base, leaving 7 bases between the germline ends. CDR1 MNHEY and CDR2 SVGAGI come from the germline V gene. Here the CDR3 DNA reads TGTGCCACCGGGGGTAACTATGGCTACACCTTC. Protein product: CATGGNYGYTF.

Concerning this clone itself: At the DNA level, this CDR3 is encoded by other sequences in the same sample as well. The CDR3 sequence is CASSSTGNTIYF. DNA for the CDR3: TGTGCCAGCAGCTCGACAGGAAACACCATATATTTT. The rearrangement links TRBV12-3 or TRBV12-4 to TRBJ1-3, with D uncertain. This CDR3 region has 12 residues. The V end lost 6 bases, the J end lost 4 bases, and 7 bases lay between the germline ends.

The chain has TRBV2 and TRBJ2-5; the D is unclear. Germline values: CDR1 SNHLY, CDR2 FYNNEI. This CDR3 is built from 11 residues. V was trimmed by 3 bases and J by 12 bases, leaving 11 bases between them. The CDR3 spells CASSDDEDKYF. The CDR3 DNA reads as TGTGCCAGCAGTGATGATGAGGATAAGTACTTC.

This chain links TRBV25-1 with TRBJ2-5, with a weak D call TRBD2 (5 bases). Germline V gene data show CDR1 as MGHDK and CDR2 as SYGVNS. The CDR3 totals 14 residues. Trimming stripped 1 base from V and 4 bases from J, with 10 bases between. The CDR3: CASSEFAGGETQYF. The CDR3 DNA sequence: TGTGCCAGCAGTGAATTCGCGGGCGGAGAGACCCAGTACTTC.

J is TRBJ1-1 and V is TRBV4-1, with D tentatively TRBD1 (6 bases). V was pared by 1 base and J by 0 bases, with 9 bases between. Germline CDR1 MGHRA, CDR2 YSYEKL. The CDR3 has 15 amino acids. The CDR3 DNA sequence: TGCGCCAGCAGCCAAGTAACAGGGTTGAACACTGAAGCTTTCTTT. Translating gives CASSQVTGLNTEAFF.